This T cell receptor (beta chain) was recovered during a study of OX40 agonist ivuxolimab in advanced cancers. Overall study context: Enrolled patients in dose escalation had cancers that were hepatocellular carcinoma, melanoma, renal cell or head and neck cancer. Prior anti-PD-1, anti-PD-L1 or anti-CTLA-4 therapy was allowed; 35% to 40% had some.

To note about this clone: No antigen is known for it.

Systemic immunosuppression or a history of autoimmune disease excluded patients. Study findings and constraints: Some nonresponders additionally presented with little normalized T-cell clonal expansion.

Here immunoSEQ multiplex PCR was the method, and the copy in TCRdb shows in-frame clones only, minus some. The sample lists 60,000 to 85,000 clones, about nine tenths seen once, with 7% to 9.5% in the top ten. This TCR was recovered from an adult with an advanced solid tumor such as melanoma, head and neck, liver or kidney cancer. The sample here was CD4+ or CD8+ T cells sorted from blood, taken in a trial of the OX40 agonist ivuxolimab.

The CDR3 region has the DNA TGTGCCAGTAGTATCAGGTCCCGCACAGATACGCAGTATTTT. It encodes CASSIRSRTDTQYF. V is TRBV19 and J is TRBJ2-3; D gene unclear. The CDR3 loop spans 14 amino acids. CDR1 LNHDA and CDR2 SQIVND come from the germline V gene (reference sequence). The ends were cut back, 3 bases at V and 1 base at J, with 8 bases in the middle. The whole variable domain, filled in from reference TRBV19 and TRBJ2-3, reads DGGITQSPKYLFRKEGQNVTLSCEQNLNHDAMYWYRQDPGQGLRLIYYSQIVNDFQKGDIAEGYSVSREKKESFPLTVTSAQKNPTAFYLCASSIRSRTDTQYFGPGTRLTVL.